This T cell receptor beta chain was captured in a study of blood T cell repertoires in COVID-19. Background on the study: The United States, Italy and Spain were the sources of the acute and convalescent COVID-19 samples.

The CDR3 totals 17 residues. Germline V lookup: CDR1 SGHTA, CDR2 FQGNSA. V was pared by 5 bases and J by 1 base, with 18 bases between. Data came from immunoSEQ multiplex PCR; TCRdb stores just in-frame clones and leaves some out. The data contain over 100,000 clones, about four fifths of them singletons. The chain uses TRBV7-2 and TRBJ1-5, with D maybe TRBD1 (6 bases). The TCR was taken from a woman older than 75 with acute or convalescent COVID-19. The specimen sequenced was peripheral blood. The DNA of the CDR3 is TGTGCCAGCAGCCTAAACCCCGGGCAGGGGAGCAATCAGCCCCAGCATTTT. Protein sequence: CASSLNPGQGSNQPQHF.